Each of the 23 T cell receptor beta chains below was sequenced from the same sample in a study of T cell responses to AZD1222 COVID-19 vaccine. Clones were sequenced by immunoSEQ multiplex PCR, and TCRdb holds only the in-frame ones, with some missing. Of 200,000 to 300,000 clones in the sample, 85% to 95% were seen once. The sample was peripheral blood, taken on day 0 of AZD1222 vaccination. Receptors originate from an adult in good health.

The genes are TRBV27 and TRBJ2-3, with 8 positions matching TRBD2. Germline values: CDR1 MNHEY, CDR2 SMNVEV (reference sequence). Trimming at V came to 7 bases and at J to 1 base, leaving 7 bases not matched to a gene. CDR3 length: 15 amino acids. The CDR3 protein is CASTYSGARTDTQYF. The CDR3 DNA reads TGTGCCAGCACCTATAGCGGGGCCCGCACAGATACGCAGTATTTT.

This chain uses TRBV29-1 with TRBJ1-2; TRBD1 is a possible D gene (5 bases). CDR1 is SQVTM and CDR2 is ANQGSEA in the germline V gene. Trimming took off 3 bases at V and 2 bases at J, with 13 bases between the two ends. The CDR3 totals 14 residues. CDR3 loop: CSVDLREGNYGYTF. The CDR3 region has the DNA TGCAGCGTTGATTTAAGGGAGGGGAACTATGGCTACACCTTC.

The chain has TRBV28 and TRBJ1-2, with TRBD1 as a possible D gene (6 bases). The V end was cut by 8 bases, the J end by 5 bases, with 9 bases between. The germline V gene encodes CDR1 MDHEN and CDR2 SYDVKM. The CDR3 is 11 residues long. CDR3 in amino acids: CASRGPYGYTF. The CDR3 coding sequence is TGTGCCAGCCGGGGGCCTTATGGCTACACCTTC.

This clone was detected once. V gene TRBV7-4 combines with J gene TRBJ1-5; maybe TRBD1 (6 bases). Trimming stripped 1 base from V and 0 bases from J, with 10 bases between. The CDR3 has 16 residues. Germline CDR1 and CDR2: SGHVT and SQSDAQ. As DNA, the CDR3 is TGTGCCAGCAGCTTAGAGGGACACCATAGCAATCAGCCCCAGCATTTT. The encoded protein is CASSLEGHHSNQPQHF.

The V and J genes are TRBV6-5 and TRBJ2-1; D gene uncertain. The germline V and J ends were trimmed by 6 bases and 8 bases, with 5 bases remaining between them. The CDR3 totals 10 residues. Germline V gives CDR1 MNHEY, CDR2 SVGAGI. The CDR3 protein is CASSNYEQFF. The CDR3, as DNA: TGTGCCAGCAGCAACTATGAGCAGTTCTTC.

The chain employs TRBV2 and TRBJ2-2, with TRBD2 as a possible D gene (6 bases). CDR3 length equals 13 residues. Trimming removed 2 bases from V and 8 bases from J, with 9 bases in between. Germline V gene data show CDR1 as SNHLY and CDR2 as FYNNEI. The DNA of the CDR3 is TGTGCCAGCAGTGAAAGGGCGGGAGGGGAGCTGTTTTTT. Translating it yields CASSERAGGELFF.

This rearrangement joins TRBV7-8 to TRBJ1-2; no clear D gene. The CDR3 extends over 12 amino acids. The V gene's germline CDR1 is SGHVS and CDR2 FQNEAQ. V gave up 5 bases and J gave up 8 bases, with 12 bases separating them. The CDR3 region is CASSPDPAGYTF. CDR3 nucleotide sequence: TGTGCCAGCAGCCCGGACCCGGCGGGCTACACCTTC.

The chain couples TRBV3-1 (or the pseudogene TRBV3-2) to TRBJ2-5; no reliable D call. In germline, CDR1 is LGHDT, CDR2 YNNKEL (reference sequence). Trimming removed 4 bases at V and 8 bases at J, with 11 bases between. CDR3 size: 12 residues. Written as DNA, the CDR3 is TGTGCCAGCAGCCCCGATGACCGTACCCAGTACTTC. Translation: CASSPDDRTQYF.

The rearrangement links TRBV5-5 to TRBJ2-7, with 7 bases matching TRBD2. Germline V gives CDR1 SGHKS, CDR2 YYEKEE (reference sequence). V was clipped by 4 bases and J by 5 bases; unmatched bases: 6. The CDR3 totals 13 residues. The CDR3: CASSHWGGNEQYF. CDR3 nucleotides: TGTGCCAGCAGCCACTGGGGGGGAAACGAGCAGTACTTC.

The chain joins TRBV2 to TRBJ1-5; D might be TRBD1 (6 bases). Trimming took off 7 bases at V and 9 bases at J, with 16 bases between the two ends. The CDR3 extends over 13 amino acids. The germline V gene has CDR1 SNHLY and CDR2 FYNNEI. CDR3 residues: CASKSGAPGPQHF. The DNA of the CDR3 is TGTGCCAGCAAGTCGGGGGCCCCGGGGCCCCAGCATTTT.

The V call is TRBV9, the J call TRBJ1-6, with D perhaps matching TRBD1 (5 bases). Germline V lookup: CDR1 SGDLS, CDR2 YYNGEE. The CDR3 has 17 amino acids. Trimming shortened V by 4 bases and J by 7 bases, and 21 bases separated the two germline ends. The CDR3: CASSLDSHGGNNSPLHF. In nucleotides, the CDR3 is TGTGCCAGCAGCCTCGACAGTCACGGGGGAAACAATTCACCCCTCCACTTT.

V and J are TRBV4-1 and TRBJ1-5; D ambiguous. Germline V CDR1 and CDR2: MGHRA, YSYEKL. The CDR3 runs to 15 residues. The V end lost 2 bases, the J end lost 2 bases, and 10 bases lay between the germline ends. DNA for the CDR3: TGCGCCAGCAGCCAACGCGGGTTGGGCAATCAGCCCCAGCATTTT. This translates into CASSQRGLGNQPQHF.

This clone was seen a single time. This chain joins TRBV3-1 (or the pseudogene TRBV3-2) and TRBJ1-4, with D unresolved. Germline lookup yields CDR1 LGHDT and CDR2 YNNKEL (reference sequence). V was trimmed by 3 bases and J by 8 bases, leaving 22 bases between them. CDR3 length: 17 residues. The CDR3 sequence: CASSQAGAREPREKLFF. CDR3 in DNA: TGTGCCAGCAGCCAGGCTGGCGCAAGGGAGCCTCGGGAAAAACTGTTTTTT.

This clone was detected a few times. The genes are TRBV7-2 and TRBJ2-7, with D maybe TRBD1 (5 bases). The CDR3 is 13 amino acids. Germline values: CDR1 SGHTA, CDR2 FQGNSA. The ends were cut back, 5 bases at V and 4 bases at J, with 12 bases in the middle. CDR3 coding DNA: TGTGCCAGCAGCAACTACCAGGGTTACGAGCAGTACTTC. Translating gives CASSNYQGYEQYF.

This chain uses TRBV5-1 with TRBJ2-1, with D possibly called TRBD1 or TRBD2 (5 bases each). Germline CDR1 is SGHRS and CDR2 is YFSETQ. The V and J ends lost 1 base and 7 bases respectively, with 15 bases between them. This CDR3 is built from 15 residues. The CDR3 is CASSLWQGSGNEQFF. Here the CDR3 DNA reads TGCGCCAGCAGCTTGTGGCAGGGATCGGGGAATGAGCAGTTCTTC.

This clone appeared a single time. The V call is TRBV5-1, the J call TRBJ1-1; 8 bases align to TRBD1. CDR1 and CDR2 (germline): SGHRS, YFSETQ. The CDR3 is made up of 14 amino acids. The junction had 1 base not matched to a gene; V was cut back by 3 bases and J by 0 bases. CDR3 amino acids: CASSWDRMNTEAFF. CDR3 nucleotide sequence: TGCGCCAGCAGCTGGGACAGGATGAACACTGAAGCTTTCTTT.

In its sample, this clone was seen once. This sequence joins TRBV18 and TRBJ1-5, with 10 bases lining up with TRBD1. V lost 4 bases to trimming and J lost 2 bases; unmatched junction nucleotides: 14. Germline-derived CDR1 and CDR2 are KGHSH and LQKENI. The CDR3 extends over 19 amino acids. The CDR3 here is CASSLTRQGAEGGNQPQHF. The DNA for the CDR3 is TGTGCCAGCTCACTAACTCGACAGGGGGCAGAGGGAGGCAATCAGCCCCAGCATTTT.

The J gene is TRBJ2-4, the V gene TRBV27, with 10 positions matching TRBD1. The CDR3 is 14 residues long. The V gene end was trimmed by 5 bases and the J gene end by 7 bases; junction bases not matched to a gene: 5. The germline gives CDR1 MNHEY, CDR2 SMNVEV (reference sequence). The CDR3 loop reads CASSPGQGGNIQYF. CDR3 coding DNA: TGTGCCAGCAGTCCCGGACAGGGGGGGAACATTCAGTACTTC.

V is TRBV5-1 and J is TRBJ2-5; 7 bases align to TRBD1. This CDR3 is built from 15 residues. J was trimmed by 1 base and V by 4 bases; bases with no gene match: 7. From germline, CDR1 is SGHRS and CDR2 YFSETQ. The CDR3 loop is CASSPGYRGQETQYF. The CDR3 coding sequence is TGCGCCAGCAGCCCGGGGTACAGGGGCCAAGAGACCCAGTACTTC.

The rearrangement uses TRBV28 and TRBJ1-6; a possible D gene is TRBD1 (5 bases). The CDR3 contains 15 residues. Trimming removed 6 bases from V and 6 bases from J, with 15 bases in between. Germline CDR1 and CDR2: MDHEN and SYDVKM. The CDR3 reads CASSPQGRFNSPLHF. The CDR3 DNA is TGTGCCAGCAGCCCTCAGGGACGGTTTAATTCACCCCTCCACTTT.

The chain carries TRBV19 and TRBJ1-1, with D possibly being TRBD1 (6 bases). Germline values: CDR1 LNHDA, CDR2 SQIVND (reference sequence). The CDR3 runs to 13 residues. V was cut by 9 bases and J by 2 bases, with 13 bases left in between. This CDR3 reads CASHYRVNTEAFF. CDR3 coding DNA: TGTGCCAGCCATTACAGGGTAAACACTGAAGCTTTCTTT.

The chain is built from TRBV28 and TRBJ2-1, with 10 positions matching TRBD2. There are 15 residues in the CDR3. CDR1 and CDR2 (germline): MDHEN, SYDVKM. With V trimmed by 3 bases and J by 9 bases, 8 bases remained unmatched. As DNA, the CDR3 is TGTGCCAGCAGTTTCTCCAGCGGGAGGGCCGGTGAGCAGTTCTTC. Amino acid sequence: CASSFSSGRAGEQFF.

This clone was seen only once. The chain employs TRBV5-1 and TRBJ2-3; D is uncertain. The CDR3 is 14 amino acids. V gave up 6 bases and J gave up 0 bases, with 11 bases separating them. Germline CDR1 SGHRS, CDR2 YFSETQ. CDR3 residues: CASKPDTSTDTQYF. CDR3 coding DNA: TGCGCCAGCAAGCCCGATACTAGCACAGATACGCAGTATTTT.